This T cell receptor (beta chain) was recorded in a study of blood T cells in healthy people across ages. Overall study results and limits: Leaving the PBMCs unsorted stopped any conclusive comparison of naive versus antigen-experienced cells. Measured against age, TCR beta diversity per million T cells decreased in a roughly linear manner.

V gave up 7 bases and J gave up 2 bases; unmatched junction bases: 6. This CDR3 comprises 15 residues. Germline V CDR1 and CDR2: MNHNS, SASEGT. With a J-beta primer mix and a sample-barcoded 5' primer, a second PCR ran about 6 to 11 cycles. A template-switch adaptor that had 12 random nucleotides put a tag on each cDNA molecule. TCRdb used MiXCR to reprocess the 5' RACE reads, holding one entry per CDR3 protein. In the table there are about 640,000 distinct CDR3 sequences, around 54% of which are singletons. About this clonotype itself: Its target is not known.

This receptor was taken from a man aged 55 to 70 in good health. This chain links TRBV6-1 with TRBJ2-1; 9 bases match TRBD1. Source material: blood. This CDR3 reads CASIPGQGTYNEQFF. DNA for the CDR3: TGTGCCAGCATCCCGGGACAGGGAACCTACAATGAGCAGTTCTTC.